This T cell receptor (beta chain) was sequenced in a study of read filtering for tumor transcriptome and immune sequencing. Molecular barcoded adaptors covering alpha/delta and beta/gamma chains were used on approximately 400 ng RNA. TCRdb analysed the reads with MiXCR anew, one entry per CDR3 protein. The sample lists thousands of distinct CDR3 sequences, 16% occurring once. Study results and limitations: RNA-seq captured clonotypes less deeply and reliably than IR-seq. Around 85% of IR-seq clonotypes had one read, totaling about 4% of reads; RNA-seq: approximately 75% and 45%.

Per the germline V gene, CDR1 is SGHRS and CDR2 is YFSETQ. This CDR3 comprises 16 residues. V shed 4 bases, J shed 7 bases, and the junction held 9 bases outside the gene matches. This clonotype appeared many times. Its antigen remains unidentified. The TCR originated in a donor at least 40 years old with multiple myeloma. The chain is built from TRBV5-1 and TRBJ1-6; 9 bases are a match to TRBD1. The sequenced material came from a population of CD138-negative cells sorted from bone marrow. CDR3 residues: CASSGEPGQGNSPLHF. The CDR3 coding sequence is TGCGCCAGCAGCGGCGAACCGGGACAGGGCAATTCACCCCTCCACTTT.